Listed below are T cell receptor beta chains from one sample, sequenced in a study of cytomegalovirus exposure and HLA in healthy donors. Measured with immunoSEQ multiplex PCR; TCRdb has only the in-frame clones, and not every one. The sample gives about 190,000 clones, around 83% of which show up once; around 1.6% is in the top ten. Sequencing input: PBMCs. The receptors here all came from a man aged 50-59 years in good health and CMV-seronegative. Each CDR3 is given with its conserved first and last residue. The D gene is left open where the match is weak. The listing skips clone size in some rows; elsewhere it reads once, few, many or a size class.

TRBV6-5	TRBJ2-1	NA	NA	TGTGCCAGCAGGGACATTGATGAGCAGTTCTTC	CASRDIDEQFF
TRBV11-2	TRBJ1-1	NA	NA	TGTGCCAGCAGCGACAGCAGGGTAGGAAACACTGAAGCTTTCTTT	CASSDSRVGNTEAFF
TRBV7-9	TRBJ2-7	NA	TRBD1	TGTGCCAGCAGATATGGGACAGTTAAGGAGCAGTACTTC	CASRYGTVKEQYF
TRBV6-1	TRBJ1-2	NA	NA	TGTGCCAGCAGTGAAGTCTACTATGGCTACACCTTC	CASSEVYYGYTF
TRBV10-3	TRBJ1-1	few	TRBD1	TGTGCCATCAGTGTGCGGGGACAGGGGTGGACTGAAGCTTTCTTT	CAISVRGQGWTEAFF
TRBV2	TRBJ1-6	NA	NA	TGTGCCAGCAGGAGGGGGAGCTCCTATAATTCACCCCTCCACTTT	CASRRGSSYNSPLHF
TRBV9	TRBJ1-4	NA	NA	TGTGCCAGCAGCGTAGGGCCCAGGGTGGCTAATGAAAAACTGTTTTTT	CASSVGPRVANEKLFF
TRBV27	TRBJ2-7	NA	TRBD2	TGTGCCAGCAGTCACAGCGGGAGTTTCCACGAGCAGTACTTC	CASSHSGSFHEQYF
TRBV28	TRBJ1-5	few	TRBD1	TGTGCCAGCTTTAAGGGGGCCCGCAGCAATCAGCCCCAGCATTTT	CASFKGARSNQPQHF
TRBV6-5	TRBJ2-7	NA	TRBD1	TGTGCCAGCAGTTGGACAGGGTACGAGCAGTACTTC	CASSWTGYEQYF
TRBV19	TRBJ1-3	once	TRBD1	TGTGCCAGTAGCCTGTCACGGAGGGGGCAAGGAAACACCATATATTTT	CASSLSRRGQGNTIYF
TRBV11-2	TRBJ1-3	NA	TRBD1	TGTGCCAGCAGCTTAGGGTTGGGGACAGGTCACTCTGGAAACACCATATATTTT	CASSLGLGTGHSGNTIYF
TRBV9	TRBJ2-5	NA	TRBD1	TGTGCCAGCAGCGTAGCAGCCGGGACAGGGACCCAAGAGACCCAGTACTTC	CASSVAAGTGTQETQYF
TRBV6-6	TRBJ2-7	few	TRBD1	TGTGCCAGCAGTCGACAGGGCTCCTACGAGCAGTACTTC	CASSRQGSYEQYF
TRBV30	TRBJ2-5	NA	NA	TGTGCCTGGAAGGGCAGGGACCAAGAGACCCAGTACTTC	CAWKGRDQETQYF
TRBV11-2	TRBJ2-5	NA	TRBD2	TGTGCCAGCAGCCCAGGACTAGCGGCTCGGGAGACCCAGTACTTC	CASSPGLAARETQYF